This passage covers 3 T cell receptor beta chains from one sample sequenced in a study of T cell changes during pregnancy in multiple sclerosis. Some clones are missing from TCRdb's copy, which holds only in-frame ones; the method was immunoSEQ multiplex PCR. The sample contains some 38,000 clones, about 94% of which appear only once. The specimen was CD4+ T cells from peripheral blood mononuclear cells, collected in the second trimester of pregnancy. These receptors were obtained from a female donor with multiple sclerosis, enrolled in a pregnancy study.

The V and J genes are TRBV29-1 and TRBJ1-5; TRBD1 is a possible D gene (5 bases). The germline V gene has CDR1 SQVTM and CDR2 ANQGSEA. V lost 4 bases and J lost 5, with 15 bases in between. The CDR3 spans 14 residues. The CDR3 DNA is TGCAGCGTTGGGGGGGGTCAAGGGGATCAGCCCCAGCATTTT. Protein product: CSVGGGQGDQPQHF.

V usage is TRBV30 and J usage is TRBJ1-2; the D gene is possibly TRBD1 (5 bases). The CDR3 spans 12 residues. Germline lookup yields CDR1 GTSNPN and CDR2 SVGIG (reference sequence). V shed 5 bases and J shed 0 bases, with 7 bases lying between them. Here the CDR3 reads CAWAGTNYGYTF. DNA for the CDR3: TGTGCCTGGGCAGGGACTAACTATGGCTACACCTTC.

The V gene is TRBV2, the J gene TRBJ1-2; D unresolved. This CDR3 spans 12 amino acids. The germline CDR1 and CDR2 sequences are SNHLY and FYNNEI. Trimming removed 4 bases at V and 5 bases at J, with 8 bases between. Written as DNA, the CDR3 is TGTGCCAGCAGTGTTTCCAGTTATGGCTACACCTTC. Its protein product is CASSVSSYGYTF.